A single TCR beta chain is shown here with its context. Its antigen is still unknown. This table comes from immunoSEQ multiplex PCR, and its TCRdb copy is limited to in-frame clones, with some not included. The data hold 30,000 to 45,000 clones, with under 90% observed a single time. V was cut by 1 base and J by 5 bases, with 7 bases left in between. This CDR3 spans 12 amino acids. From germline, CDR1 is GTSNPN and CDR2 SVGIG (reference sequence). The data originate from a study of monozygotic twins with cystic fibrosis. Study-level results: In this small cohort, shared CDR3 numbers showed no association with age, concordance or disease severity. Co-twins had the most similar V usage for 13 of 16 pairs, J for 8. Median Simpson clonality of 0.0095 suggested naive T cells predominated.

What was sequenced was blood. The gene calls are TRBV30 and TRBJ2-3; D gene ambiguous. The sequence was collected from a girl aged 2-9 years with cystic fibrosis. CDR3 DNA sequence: TGTGCCTGGAGTGGGCAGAAAGATACGCAGTATTTT. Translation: CAWSGQKDTQYF.